This T cell receptor (beta chain) was documented in a study of STAT3 mutations in large granular lymphocyte leukemia. Whole-study findings and limits: Some patients had dominant TCR clones larger than their STAT3 mutant burden. After therapy, about 35% of the 18 patients switched clonotypes, all new clones STAT3 wild type. Sampling intervals varied between patients and samples. At least one immunodominant TCR beta clonotype appeared in every T-cell large granular lymphocyte leukemia patient.

Approximately 40,000 productive templates were obtained per sample on average. Sequenced by immunoSEQ multiplex PCR; TCRdb stores in-frame clones only, minus some. The sample holds approximately 10,000 clones; more than 75% are singletons and the top ten take around 50%. Notes on this clone: Its target is unknown.

The CDR3 extends over 11 amino acids. Germline CDR1 reads SGHDT; CDR2 reads YYEEEE. The ends were cut back, 1 base at V and 7 bases at J, with 2 bases in the middle. The source is a man in his 60s with T-cell large granular lymphocyte leukemia. Some clones in this sample may be carry-over from other donors' samples. Sequences were obtained from peripheral blood mononuclear cells. The chain joins TRBV5-6 to TRBJ2-2, with unresolved D. CDR3 residues: CASSLSGELFF. DNA of the CDR3: TGTGCCAGCAGCTTGAGCGGGGAGCTGTTTTTT. The variable domain in full, completed from reference TRBV5-6 and TRBJ2-2, reads DAGVTQSPTHLIKTRGQQVTLRCSPKSGHDTVSWYQQALGQGPQFIFQYYEEEERQRGNFPDRFSGHQFPNYSSELNVNALLLGDSALYLCASSLSGELFFGEGSRLTVL.